This T cell receptor beta chain was sequenced during a study of cytomegalovirus exposure and HLA in healthy donors. Study context: Both the 120 validation repertoires and the approximately 640 first-cohort repertoires used the same platform, as reported by a later analysis. Study-wide results and limits: The study flagged fewer than 200 TCR beta chains as cytomegalovirus-associated.

Worth noting for this clone: What it recognizes is unknown.

V was cut by 2 bases and J by 4 bases, with 15 bases left in between. There are 15 residues in the CDR3. CDR1 and CDR2 from the germline V gene are MDHEN and SYDVKM. TCRdb's copy holds only in-frame clones and misses some; the assay was immunoSEQ multiplex PCR. The data show 230,000 or so clones, with almost 90% seen just once and 2.9% held by the top ten. Sequencing was performed on PBMCs. The chain has TRBV28 and TRBJ2-7; D might be TRBD2 (6 bases). The clonotype comes from a woman under 30 in good health and CMV-seronegative. The CDR3 loop is CASSLGGPGGYEQYF. The CDR3 DNA reads as TGTGCCAGCAGTTTAGGGGGACCCGGAGGGTACGAGCAGTACTTC.